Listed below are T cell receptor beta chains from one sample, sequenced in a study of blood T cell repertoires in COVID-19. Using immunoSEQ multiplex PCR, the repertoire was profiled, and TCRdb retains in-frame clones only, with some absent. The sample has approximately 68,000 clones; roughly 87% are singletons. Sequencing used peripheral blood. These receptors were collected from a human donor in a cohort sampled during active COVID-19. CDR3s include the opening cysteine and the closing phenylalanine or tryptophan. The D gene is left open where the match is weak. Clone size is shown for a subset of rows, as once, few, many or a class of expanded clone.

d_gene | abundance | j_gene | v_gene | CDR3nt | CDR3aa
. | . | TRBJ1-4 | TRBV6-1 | TGTGCCAGCAGTGAAATTTATCTGGGCGTCGACGAAAAACTGTTTTTT | CASSEIYLGVDEKLFF
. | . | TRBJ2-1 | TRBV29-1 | TGCAGCGTTGGGGGCACCGCCAATGAGCAGTTCTTC | CSVGGTANEQFF
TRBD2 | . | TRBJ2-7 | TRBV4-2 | TGTGCCAGCAGCCAAGGGCGGGGGGGTCCTTACGAGCAGTACTTC | CASSQGRGGPYEQYF
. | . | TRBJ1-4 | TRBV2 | TGTGCCAGCAATGGGGGAGGGGGTAATGAAAAACTGTTTTTT | CASNGGGGNEKLFF
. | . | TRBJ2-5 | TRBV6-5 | TGTGCCACCTCTTCAGGCCGAATAAAGACCCAGTACTTC | CATSSGRIKTQYF
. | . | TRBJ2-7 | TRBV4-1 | TGCGCCAGCAGCCCTGAGCACCATTCAATCTCCTACGAGCAGTACTTC | CASSPEHHSISYEQYF
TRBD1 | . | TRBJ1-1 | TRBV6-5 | TGTGCCAGCAGGGGGACAGTACTGCTGAACACTGAAGCTTTCTTT | CASRGTVLLNTEAFF
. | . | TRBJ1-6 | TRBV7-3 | TGTGCCAGCAGCTTAAGCGGGGCCTCTTATAATTCACCCCTCCACTTT | CASSLSGASYNSPLHF
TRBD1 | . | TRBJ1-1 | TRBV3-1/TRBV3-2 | TGTGCCAGCAGCCAATTGACAGGGGGGACTGAAGCTTTCTTT | CASSQLTGGTEAFF
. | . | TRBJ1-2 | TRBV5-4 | TGTGCCAGCAGACCCACGGGGGTCGACTATGGCTACACCTTC | CASRPTGVDYGYTF
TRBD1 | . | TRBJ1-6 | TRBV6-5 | TGTGCCAGCAGTTATGGGACAGGGTCGGGGAATTCACCCCTCCACTTT | CASSYGTGSGNSPLHF
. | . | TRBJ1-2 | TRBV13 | TGTGCCAGCAGCTCCTACATGATGGGGGGGGACTATGGCTACACCTTC | CASSSYMMGGDYGYTF
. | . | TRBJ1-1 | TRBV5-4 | TGTGCCAGCAGCTTGAACTTGAACACTGAAGCTTTCTTT | CASSLNLNTEAFF
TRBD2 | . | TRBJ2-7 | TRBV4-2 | TGTGCCAGCAGCCAGTTTAGCGGGGGGTACGAGCAGTACTTC | CASSQFSGGYEQYF
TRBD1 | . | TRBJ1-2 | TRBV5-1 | TGCGCCAGCAGCCTAGGGGGGACAGGGAAGTATGGCTACACCTTC | CASSLGGTGKYGYTF
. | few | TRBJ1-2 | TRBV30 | TGTGCCTGGACCCCGGGGAGTATTTATGGCTACACCTTC | CAWTPGSIYGYTF
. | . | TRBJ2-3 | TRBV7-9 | TGTGCCAGCAGCTTCGGCGGGGAAACAGATACGCAGTATTTT | CASSFGGETDTQYF
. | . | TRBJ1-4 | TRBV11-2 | TGTGCCAGCAGCCCCGGGGAAATGTTGAAACTGTTTTTT | CASSPGEMLKLFF
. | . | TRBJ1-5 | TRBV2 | TGTGCCAGCAGTGCGGAGGGAAGCCAGCCCCAGCATTTT | CASSAEGSQPQHF
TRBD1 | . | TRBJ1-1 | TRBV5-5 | TGTGCCAGCAGCTACCCGGGACAGGGTAGGGGTGAAGCTTTCTTT | CASSYPGQGRGEAFF
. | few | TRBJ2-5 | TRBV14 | TGTGCCAGCAGCCGGGGCGCCATCCAAGAGACCCAGTACTTC | CASSRGAIQETQYF
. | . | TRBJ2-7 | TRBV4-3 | TGCGCCAGCAGCCAAGATAGCGGCACTACTTATTACGAGCAGTACTTC | CASSQDSGTTYYEQYF
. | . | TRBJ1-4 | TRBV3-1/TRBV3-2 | TGTGCCAGCAGCTCGCGGACCGGGAGTAGCGAAAAACTGTTTTTT | CASSSRTGSSEKLFF
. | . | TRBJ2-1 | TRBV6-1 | TGTGCCAGCAGTGAAACGGGAGTATGGGCAGGGGAGGGCGATGAGCAGTTCTTC | CASSETGVWAGEGDEQFF
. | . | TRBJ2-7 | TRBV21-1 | TGTGCCAGCAGCAAAAATCGGGATCGGCCGACCCCGTACTTC | CASSKNRDRPTPYF
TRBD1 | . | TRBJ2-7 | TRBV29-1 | TGCAGCGGGGGACAGCCCGACAAAAACGAGCAGTACTTC | CSGGQPDKNEQYF
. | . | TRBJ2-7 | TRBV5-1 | TGCGCCAGCAGCGCCACATACGTCGGGGAGCAGTACTTC | CASSATYVGEQYF
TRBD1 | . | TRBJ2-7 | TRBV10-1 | TGCGCCAGCAGTGAGTCGGACAGGGGGCCTGACTACGAGCAGTACTTC | CASSESDRGPDYEQYF
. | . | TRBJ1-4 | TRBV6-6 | TGTGCCAGCAGTTACGGGGGGGGGTTTCGCGAAAAACTGTTTTTT | CASSYGGGFREKLFF
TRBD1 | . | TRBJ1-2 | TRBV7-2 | TGTGCCAGCAGCTCAGGGGGGCAGGGGCCTGGCTACACCTTC | CASSSGGQGPGYTF
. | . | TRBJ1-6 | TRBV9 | TGTGCCAGCAGCGTCGGGGGAAAGACTAATTCACCCCTCCACTTT | CASSVGGKTNSPLHF
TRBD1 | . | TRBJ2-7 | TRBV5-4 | TGTGCCAGCAGTTCCCGGGACAGGGGCGCCACGTCCTACGAGCAGTACTTC | CASSSRDRGATSYEQYF
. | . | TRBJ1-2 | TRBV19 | TGTGCCAGTAAAAGGGAGGGGCGCGGCTATGGCTACACCTTC | CASKREGRGYGYTF
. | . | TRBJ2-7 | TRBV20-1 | TGCAGTGCTAGTGAGGGGCCTACCTACGAGCAGTACTTC | CSASEGPTYEQYF
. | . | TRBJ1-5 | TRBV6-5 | TGTGCCAGCACCCCGGGTGGATCCAATCAGCCCCAGCATTTT | CASTPGGSNQPQHF